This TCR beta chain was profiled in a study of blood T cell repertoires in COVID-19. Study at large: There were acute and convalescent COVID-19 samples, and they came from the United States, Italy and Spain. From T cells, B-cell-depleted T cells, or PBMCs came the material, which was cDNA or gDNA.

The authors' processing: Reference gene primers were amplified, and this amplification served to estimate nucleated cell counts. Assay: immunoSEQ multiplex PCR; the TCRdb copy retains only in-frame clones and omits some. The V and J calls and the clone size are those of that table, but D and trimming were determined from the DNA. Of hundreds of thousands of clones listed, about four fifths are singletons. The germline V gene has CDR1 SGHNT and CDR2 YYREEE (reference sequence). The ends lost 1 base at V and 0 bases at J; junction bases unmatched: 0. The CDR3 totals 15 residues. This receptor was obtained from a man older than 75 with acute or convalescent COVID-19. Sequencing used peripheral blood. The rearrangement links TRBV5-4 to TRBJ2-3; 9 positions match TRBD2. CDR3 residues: CASSLTSGSTDTQYF. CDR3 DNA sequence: TGTGCCAGCAGCTTGACTAGCGGGAGCACAGATACGCAGTATTTT.